This entry describes one T cell receptor (beta chain). The data originate from a study of blood T cell repertoires in COVID-19. Study information: Samples came from the United States, Italy and Spain, spanning acute and convalescent COVID-19. In each case, the material was cDNA or gDNA derived from T cells, B-cell-depleted T cells, or PBMCs.

CDR1 and CDR2 from the germline V gene are SEHNR and FQNEAQ (reference sequence). The CDR3 length is 13 residues. V was shortened by 6 bases and J by 10 bases, with 13 bases between the two germline ends. In the authors' workflow: Amplification of reference gene primers was used by the study to estimate nucleated cell counts. The data were produced by immunoSEQ multiplex PCR, yet TCRdb's version contains in-frame clones alone and is incomplete. V, J and clone size are taken as reported in that table, and D and trimming were inferred from the DNA itself. The top ten clones hold 3% to 4% of a sample with some 12,000 clones, about four fifths of them seen once.

The TCR comes from a woman between 55 and 75 years old with acute or convalescent COVID-19. The rearrangement links TRBV7-9 to TRBJ1-6; D is perhaps TRBD1 (5 bases). Sequenced input: peripheral blood. This CDR3 reads CASSFRGDSPLHF. CDR3 nucleotides: TGTGCCAGCAGTTTCCGGGGGGACTCACCCCTCCACTTT.